The sequence of this T cell receptor beta chain was determined in a study of control samples from healthy donors and cancer patients. CDR3 length equals 12 residues. Germline CDR1 MDHEN, CDR2 SYDVKM. Between the trimmed V and J ends, which lost 5 bases and 8 bases, there was a span of 12 bases. The table came from immunoSEQ multiplex PCR; TCRdb's copy has only in-frame clones and leaves some out. This table has 130,000 or so clones, around 90% appearing once. Sequencing was done on a sample of blood. The sequence came from a man between 18 and 35 years old in good health. V is TRBV28 and J is TRBJ1-2; D remains ambiguous. CDR3 sequence (DNA): TGTGCCAGCAGTCCTCTTTGGGAGGGCTACACCTTC. Residues: CASSPLWEGYTF.